This TCR beta chain stems from a study of cytomegalovirus exposure and HLA in healthy donors. From germline, CDR1 is SQVTM and CDR2 ANQGSEA. V shed 6 bases, J shed 8 bases, and the junction held 8 bases outside the gene matches. CDR3 length equals 12 residues. The primer mix had 60 Vbeta and 13 Jbeta primers. The data were produced by immunoSEQ multiplex PCR, yet TCRdb's version contains in-frame clones alone and is incomplete. The repertoire consists of approximately 92,000 clones, with 69% occurring once and the leading ten covering 2.5% to 3%. The source of this sequence is a man in his fifties or sixties in good health and CMV-seronegative. The gene calls are TRBV29-1 and TRBJ1-2; 8 bases map to TRBD1. The sample was PBMCs. CDR3 sequence reads: CSVDRGNLGYTF. CDR3 nucleotide sequence: TGCAGCGTCGACAGGGGTAATCTGGGCTACACCTTC.